Following are 27 T cell receptor beta chains from one sample sequenced in a study of shared clonotypes between healthy human individuals. Only in-frame clones appear in the TCRdb table, and some are missing; sequencing was by immunoSEQ multiplex PCR. The sample lists more than 2,000,000 clones, approximately 95% occurring once. Sequencing was performed on naive CD4+ T cells from PBMCs. Noted subset: CD45RA+ positively selected. These TCRs come from a young man in good health. Some clones in this sample may be carry-over from other donors' samples.

This chain uses TRBV5-1 with TRBJ1-1, with a weak D call TRBD1 (5 bases). V shed 3 bases and J shed 5 bases, with 17 bases lying between them. The CDR3 runs 15 residues. CDR1 and CDR2 from the germline V gene are SGHRS and YFSETQ. CDR3 coding DNA: TGCGCCAGCAGCTCAAAAGCTGGGGCGGTGACTGAAGCTTTCTTT. Amino acids: CASSSKAGAVTEAFF.

The chain has TRBV14 and TRBJ2-2; D is ambiguous. CDR3 size: 15 residues. Germline CDR1 reads SGHDN; CDR2 reads FVKESK. V was clipped by 4 bases and J by 4 bases, with 13 bases between them. CDR3 sequence reads: CASSLLDRTTGELFF. CDR3 DNA sequence: TGTGCCAGCAGCCTATTGGACCGCACCACCGGGGAGCTGTTTTTT.

The chain combines TRBV15 with TRBJ1-2; 7 bases agree with TRBD1. Germline values: CDR1 LNHNV, CDR2 YYDKDF (reference sequence). This CDR3 has 15 amino acids. The J segment lost 2 bases and the V segment lost 0 bases, leaving 3 bases of the junction unmatched. Here the CDR3 DNA reads TGTGCCACCAGCAGAGAGACAGGGCTGAACTATGGCTACACCTTC. Its protein is CATSRETGLNYGYTF.

This sequence joins TRBV5-6 and TRBJ2-5, with no clear D. Deletions cut 4 bases from V and 5 bases from J, with 18 bases between. CDR1 and CDR2 (germline): SGHDT, YYEEEE. The CDR3 has 15 residues. This CDR3 reads CASSPGRTPVETQYF. The CDR3 DNA sequence: TGTGCCAGCAGCCCCGGTAGGACGCCGGTGGAGACCCAGTACTTC. The full variable domain, completed using reference TRBV5-6 and TRBJ2-5, is DAGVTQSPTHLIKTRGQQVTLRCSPKSGHDTVSWYQQALGQGPQFIFQYYEEEERQRGNFPDRFSGHQFPNYSSELNVNALLLGDSALYLCASSPGRTPVETQYFGPGTRLLVL.

This chain joins TRBV5-4 and TRBJ1-3, with D unresolved. Per germline, CDR1 SGHNT and CDR2 YYREEE (reference sequence). CDR3 length equals 12 residues. V was cut by 7 bases and J by 6 bases, with 11 bases left in between. CDR3 in amino acids: CASGNGINTIYF. The CDR3, as DNA: TGTGCCAGCGGCAACGGGATAAACACCATATATTTT.

The CDR3 coding sequence is TGTGCCATCCAGCCCTCCCCCTGGGCCAGCTCCTACAATGAGCAGTTCTTC. As protein: CAIQPSPWASSYNEQFF. The chain combines TRBV28 with TRBJ2-1; D ambiguous. This CDR3 is 17 amino acids long. The V gene's germline CDR1 is MDHEN and CDR2 SYDVKM. V lost 10 bases and J lost 0, with 22 bases in between.

J is TRBJ1-3 and V is TRBV19, with D possibly TRBD1 on 5 matching bases. CDR3 length: 15 residues. V lost 6 bases and J 4 bases, leaving 16 bases between the germline ends. The germline V gene has CDR1 LNHDA and CDR2 SQIVND (reference sequence). In DNA form, the CDR3 reads TGTGCCAGTAGCCGATTCGGACAATTGGGAAACACCATATATTTT. Protein: CASSRFGQLGNTIYF. Full variable domain (outside the CDR3, taken from reference TRBV19 and TRBJ1-3): DGGITQSPKYLFRKEGQNVTLSCEQNLNHDAMYWYRQDPGQGLRLIYYSQIVNDFQKGDIAEGYSVSREKKESFPLTVTSAQKNPTAFYLCASSRFGQLGNTIYFGEGSWLTVV.

V is TRBV10-3 and J is TRBJ2-7, with 8 bases fitting TRBD2. This CDR3 is built from 16 residues. Trimming cost V 4 bases and J 5 bases; bases outside gene matches: 13. Germline CDR1 ENHRY, CDR2 SYGVKD. In DNA form, the CDR3 reads TGTGCCATCAGTGGAAAGTCAACTAGCGGAGGGGACGAGCAGTACTTC. Amino acids: CAISGKSTSGGDEQYF.

With regard to this clone: Additional DNA sequences in this sample encode the identical CDR3. This chain joins TRBV6-5 and TRBJ2-3; 11 bases match TRBD2. The J segment lost 5 bases and the V segment lost 2 bases, leaving 3 bases of the junction unmatched. Germline CDR1 reads MNHEY; CDR2 reads SVGAGI. The CDR3 extends over 15 amino acids. CDR3 loop: CASSYRGLAGDTQYF. The CDR3 nucleotides are TGTGCCAGCAGTTACCGAGGACTAGCGGGAGATACGCAGTATTTT.

With regard to this clone: Other DNA sequences from this sample encode an identical CDR3 as well. This chain joins TRBV5-1 and TRBJ2-5; D is unclear. Looked up from germline, CDR1 is SGHRS and CDR2 is YFSETQ. Deletions cut 4 bases from V and 2 bases from J, with 9 bases between. The length of the CDR3 is 13 residues. For the CDR3, the DNA is TGCGCCAGCAGCATACGGCCTCAAGAGACCCAGTACTTC. This encodes CASSIRPQETQYF.

This chain connects TRBV28 to TRBJ2-3, with D tentatively TRBD2 (5 bases). Germline loops: CDR1 MDHEN, CDR2 SYDVKM. V lost 3 bases and J 2 bases, leaving 12 bases between the germline ends. The CDR3 sequence is 15 residues long. CDR3 nucleotide sequence: TGTGCCAGCAGTTTCTCTAGCCTACTCACAGATACGCAGTATTTT. Its translation is CASSFSSLLTDTQYF.

This clone has just one count. This chain joins TRBV29-1 and TRBJ2-5; 7 nucleotides align to TRBD1. CDR1 SQVTM and CDR2 ANQGSEA come from the germline V gene. The J segment lost 2 bases and the V segment lost 4 bases, leaving 7 bases of the junction unmatched. The CDR3 sequence is 14 residues long. DNA of the CDR3: TGCAGCGTTGCCCCGGGACAGTATCAAGAGACCCAGTACTTC. It translates to CSVAPGQYQETQYF.

The V call is TRBV5-5, the J call TRBJ2-7, with a tentative D call TRBD1 (5 bases). Trimming removed 0 bases at V and 3 bases at J, with 16 bases between. Germline V gives CDR1 SGHKS, CDR2 YYEKEE (reference sequence). The CDR3 is 16 residues long. CDR3 sequence reads: CASSLDRRAFGYEQYF. In DNA form, the CDR3 reads TGTGCCAGCAGCTTGGACAGGCGAGCTTTCGGCTACGAGCAGTACTTC.

The chain carries TRBV5-1 and TRBJ2-1; TRBD2 matches at 7 bases. Germline CDR1 is SGHRS and CDR2 is YFSETQ. This CDR3 comprises 17 residues. V was pared by 0 bases and J by 7 bases, with 13 bases of the junction left unmatched. The CDR3 here is CASSLVAGEPLGNEQFF. The CDR3 DNA follows: TGCGCCAGCAGCTTGGTGGCGGGAGAACCGCTTGGGAATGAGCAGTTCTTC.

CDR3 sequence reads: CASRGGSLDGYTF. In DNA, the CDR3 is TGTGCCAGTAGAGGGGGGTCCCTCGATGGCTACACCTTC. The V and J genes are TRBV19 and TRBJ1-2, with D tentatively TRBD1 (6 bases). Germline-derived CDR1 and CDR2 are LNHDA and SQIVND (reference sequence). V lost 6 bases and J 6 bases, leaving 14 bases between the germline ends. This CDR3 is 13 amino acids long.

This clone has just one count. Written as DNA, the CDR3 is TGTGCCAGCTCACCAGGGGACAGCTTCTATGGCTACACCTTC. The encoded protein is CASSPGDSFYGYTF. This chain joins TRBV18 and TRBJ1-2, with 7 nucleotides matching TRBD1. CDR3 size: 14 residues. Germline V gene lookup returns CDR1 KGHSH and CDR2 LQKENI. Trimming at V came to 2 bases and at J to 4 bases, leaving 4 bases not matched to a gene. The entire variable domain, with the rest obtained from reference TRBV18 and TRBJ1-2, is as follows: NAGVMQNPRHLVRRRGQEARLRCSPMKGHSHVYWYRQLPEEGLKFMVYLQKENIIDESGMPKERFSAEFPKEGPSILRIQQVVRGDSAAYFCASSPGDSFYGYTFGSGTRLTVV.

The V and J genes are TRBV18 and TRBJ2-4, with D hard to call. Looked up from germline, CDR1 is KGHSH and CDR2 is LQKENI. This CDR3 comprises 14 residues. V was cut by 3 bases and J by 8 bases, with 14 bases left in between. CDR3 in amino acids: CASSPTRDIYIQYF. In DNA form, the CDR3 reads TGTGCCAGCTCACCGACCCGTGACATTTACATTCAGTACTTC.

The rearrangement uses TRBV7-2 and TRBJ2-7; the D call may be TRBD1 or TRBD2 (5 bases each). Per germline, CDR1 SGHTA and CDR2 FQGNSA. The CDR3 sequence is 13 residues long. Between the trimmed V and J ends, which lost 5 bases and 0 bases, there was a span of 8 bases. The DNA for the CDR3 is TGTGCCAGCAGCGAGGGGTTCTCCTACGAGCAGTACTTC. It codes for CASSEGFSYEQYF.

The rearrangement uses TRBV11-1 and TRBJ1-2, with D hard to call. The length of the CDR3 is 14 residues. From germline, CDR1 is SGHAT and CDR2 FQDESV (reference sequence). V shed 5 bases and J shed 4 bases, with 14 bases lying between them. CDR3 nucleotides: TGTGCCAGCAGCCGGACCCCTGGGCGCTATGGCTACACCTTC. It is translated as CASSRTPGRYGYTF.

The rearrangement links TRBV11-3 to TRBJ1-2; possible D gene TRBD1, 6 bases. Looked up from germline, CDR1 is SGHNT and CDR2 is YENEEA. The CDR3 has 17 residues. V was shortened by 0 bases and J by 4 bases, with 18 bases between the two germline ends. The CDR3 here is CASSLDRRDKGAYGYTF. The CDR3 nucleotides read TGTGCCAGCAGCTTAGATCGTCGGGACAAAGGGGCCTATGGCTACACCTTC.

V gene TRBV7-2 combines with J gene TRBJ2-2; D perhaps matches TRBD1 (6 bases). The CDR3 has 16 residues. Trimming stripped 4 bases from V and 2 bases from J, with 14 bases between. Germline V gives CDR1 SGHTA, CDR2 FQGNSA. The CDR3 sequence is CASSSQGPINTGELFF. The CDR3 bases are TGTGCCAGCAGCTCACAGGGTCCGATAAACACCGGGGAGCTGTTTTTT. Looking up the rest from reference TRBV7-2 and TRBJ2-2 gives the full variable domain: GAGVSQSPSNKVTEKGKDVELRCDPISGHTALYWYRQSLGQGLEFLIYFQGNSAPDKSGLPSDRFSAERTGGSVSTLTIQRTQQEDSAVYLCASSSQGPINTGELFFGEGSRLTVL.

The rearrangement links TRBV9 to TRBJ2-5; either TRBD1 or TRBD2 may supply D (5 bases each). The V end was cut by 0 bases, the J end by 8 bases, with 23 bases between. The CDR3 is 17 amino acids. Germline CDR1 and CDR2: SGDLS and YYNGEE. The CDR3 is CASSVGSAGTAQATQYF. Written as DNA, the CDR3 is TGTGCCAGCAGCGTAGGTTCGGCTGGGACGGCCCAAGCTACCCAGTACTTC.

In the case of this clone: The sample holds other DNA sequences that translate to the same CDR3. The chain carries TRBV27 and TRBJ1-1; D unclear. Trimming shortened V by 2 bases and J by 5 bases, and 9 bases separated the two germline ends. Germline-derived CDR1 and CDR2 are MNHEY and SMNVEV (reference sequence). The CDR3 sequence is 13 residues long. CDR3 DNA: TGTGCCAGCAGTTTAGAAGGGAGTACTGAAGCTTTCTTT. Its protein product is CASSLEGSTEAFF.

In this sample, this clone turned up once. The J gene is TRBJ2-5, the V gene TRBV6-1; no clear D. The V gene lost 6 bases and the J gene lost 5 bases, with 10 bases spanning the gap. This CDR3 has 12 residues. CDR1 is MNHNS and CDR2 is SASEGT in the germline V gene. CDR3 DNA sequence: TGTGCCAGCAGCCAAGTGGGGGAGACCCAGTACTTC. This translates into CASSQVGETQYF.

This chain's CDR3 is CASSLSGSPLSYEQYF. CDR3 nucleotides: TGCGCCAGCAGCTTGAGCGGGAGCCCCCTCTCCTACGAGCAGTACTTC. The chain carries TRBV5-1 and TRBJ2-7; 8 nucleotides match TRBD2. This CDR3 has 16 residues. V was clipped by 1 base and J by 0 bases; unmatched bases: 6. Germline-derived CDR1 and CDR2 are SGHRS and YFSETQ.

V usage is TRBV6-5 and J usage is TRBJ1-5; D remains unclear. The germline V gene encodes CDR1 MNHEY and CDR2 SVGAGI. The V gene lost 5 bases and the J gene lost 3 bases, with 8 bases spanning the gap. The CDR3 is made up of 13 amino acids. This CDR3 is CASSTANNQPQHF. As DNA, the CDR3 is TGTGCCAGCAGTACAGCTAACAATCAGCCCCAGCATTTT.

The rearrangement links TRBV28 to TRBJ1-5; TRBD1 might be the D (6 bases). The V end lost 1 base, the J end lost 1 base, and 11 bases lay between the germline ends. CDR3 length: 16 amino acids. Germline V CDR1 and CDR2: MDHEN, SYDVKM. The DNA of the CDR3 is TGTGCCAGCAGTTTATCCCAGGGGCAAAGCAATCAGCCCCAGCATTTT. The encoded protein is CASSLSQGQSNQPQHF.